What follows are 13 T cell receptor beta chains derived from one specimen sequenced in a study of blood T cell repertoires in COVID-19. Some clones are missing from TCRdb's copy, which holds only in-frame ones; the method was immunoSEQ multiplex PCR. The data hold just over 150,000 clones, with 80% to 90% observed a single time. Sequenced sample: peripheral blood. The receptors were sampled from a woman between 40 and 55 years old with acute or convalescent COVID-19.

V usage is TRBV4-2 and J usage is TRBJ2-2, with D tentatively TRBD1 (7 bases). The CDR3 has 14 amino acids. The ends were cut back, 7 bases at V and 9 bases at J, with 18 bases in the middle. CDR1 LGHNA and CDR2 YNFKEQ come from the germline V gene. The CDR3 region is CASTPGGQNRELFF. DNA for the CDR3: TGTGCCAGCACCCCAGGGGGGCAGAACCGGGAGCTGTTTTTT.

This chain uses TRBV7-9 with TRBJ2-1; 11 positions agree with TRBD2. The trim removed 2 bases at V and 8 bases at J, leaving 5 bases unmatched. Germline V gene lookup returns CDR1 SEHNR and CDR2 FQNEAQ (reference sequence). This CDR3 comprises 15 residues. CDR3 protein: CASSLTSGSLDEQFF. CDR3 bases: TGTGCCAGCAGCTTAACTAGCGGGAGCTTGGATGAGCAGTTCTTC.

The chain recombines TRBV5-8 with TRBJ1-2; D is perhaps TRBD1 (6 bases). From germline, CDR1 is SGHTS and CDR2 YDEGEE. This CDR3 is built from 15 residues. V was trimmed by 3 bases and J by 2 bases, leaving 14 bases between them. The CDR3 reads CASSSHREWNYGYTF. CDR3 sequence (DNA): TGTGCCAGCAGCTCCCACAGGGAATGGAACTATGGCTACACCTTC.

This rearrangement joins TRBV7-6 to TRBJ1-4; D might be TRBD1 (6 bases). Between the trimmed V and J ends, which lost 10 bases and 7 bases, there was a span of 13 bases. The CDR3 consists of 12 residues. Germline V gene data show CDR1 as SGHVS and CDR2 as FNYEAQ. CDR3 nucleotide sequence: TGTGCCACGGAGGGGGAGGGTGAAAAACTGTTTTTT. Its protein product is CATEGEGEKLFF.

V is TRBV7-3 and J is TRBJ2-7; 7 nucleotides match TRBD2. After removal of 2 bases from V and 4 bases from J, the junction contained 11 bases not matched to a gene. The CDR3 has 16 residues. Germline V lookup: CDR1 SGHTA, CDR2 FQGTGA. The CDR3 nucleotides read TGTGCCAGCAGCTTAGGGCCTAGCGGAAAGGGGTACGAGCAGTACTTC. Encoded protein: CASSLGPSGKGYEQYF.

J is TRBJ2-7 and V is TRBV6-5, with a possible D match to TRBD1 (6 bases). Trimming removed 2 bases at V and 2 bases at J, with 13 bases between. The CDR3 runs to 15 residues. Germline assignment: CDR1 MNHEY and CDR2 SVGAGI. The CDR3 loop reads CASSYDGTPTYEQYF. The CDR3 DNA reads as TGTGCCAGCAGTTACGACGGGACACCAACCTACGAGCAGTACTTC.

CDR3 sequence reads: CASSIGGFDQETQYF. The DNA of the CDR3 is TGTGCCAGTAGTATAGGAGGGTTTGACCAAGAGACCCAGTACTTC. V usage is TRBV19 and J usage is TRBJ2-5, with D possibly being TRBD2 (5 bases). Germline lookup yields CDR1 LNHDA and CDR2 SQIVND (reference sequence). This CDR3 has 15 amino acids. V lost 1 base to trimming and J lost 0 bases, with 9 bases between them.

The V and J genes are TRBV21-1 and TRBJ2-7; no DNA check was done on the table's D call, TRBD2. TRBV21-1 is reported as a pseudogene. This CDR3 is built from 19 residues. DNA for the CDR3: TGTGCCAGCAGCAAACGCGGCTCCGTCTACAACGACCAACACTACGAGCAGTACTTC. It yields the protein CASSKRGSVYNDQHYEQYF.

V and J are TRBV5-1 and TRBJ1-1; 11 bases are a match to TRBD1. The CDR3 has 16 residues. The J segment lost 11 bases and the V segment lost 0 bases, leaving 12 bases of the junction unmatched. Germline assignment: CDR1 SGHRS and CDR2 YFSETQ. The CDR3 DNA follows: TGCGCCAGCAGCTTGGATCTAGCGGACAGGGGGCTAGGGGCTTTCTTT. Encoded protein: CASSLDLADRGLGAFF.

The count of this clone is one. This chain uses TRBV5-4 with TRBJ1-1; no clear D gene. The CDR3 loop spans 15 amino acids. CDR1 and CDR2 from the germline V gene are SGHNT and YYREEE (reference sequence). Trimming cost V 4 bases and J 0 bases, with 13 bases left between them. The CDR3 region is CASSHATGMNTEAFF. The DNA of the CDR3 is TGTGCCAGCAGCCACGCAACCGGGATGAACACTGAAGCTTTCTTT. The whole variable domain, remainder taken from reference TRBV5-4 and TRBJ1-1, is ETGVTQSPTHLIKTRGQQVTLRCSSQSGHNTVSWYQQALGQGPQFIFQYYREEENGRGNFPPRFSGLQFPNYSSELNVNALELDDSALYLCASSHATGMNTEAFFGQGTRLTVV.

The V call is TRBV6-5, the J call TRBJ2-1, with D perhaps TRBD2 (6 bases). The CDR3 spans 13 residues. Deletions cut 6 bases from V and 3 bases from J, with 9 bases between. Germline V gives CDR1 MNHEY, CDR2 SVGAGI. CDR3 residues: CASSRGIYNEQFF. CDR3 sequence (DNA): TGTGCCAGCAGCCGGGGGATCTACAATGAGCAGTTCTTC.

The chain uses TRBV5-8 and TRBJ1-5; 7 bases are shared with TRBD1. Germline V gene data show CDR1 as SGHTS and CDR2 as YDEGEE. This CDR3 is 16 amino acids long. The V gene end was trimmed by 0 bases and the J gene end by 7 bases; junction bases not matched to a gene: 10. The CDR3 reads CASSLGGQPLNQPQHF. The CDR3 DNA follows: TGTGCCAGCAGCTTGGGGGGACAGCCATTGAACCAGCCCCAGCATTTT. Full variable domain (outside the CDR3, taken from reference TRBV5-8 and TRBJ1-5): EAGVTQSPTHLIKTRGQQATLRCSPISGHTSVYWYQQALGLGLQFLLWYDEGEERNRGNFPPRFSGRQFPNYSSELNVNALELEDSALYLCASSLGGQPLNQPQHFGDGTRLSIL.

CDR3 amino acids: CSASVVAGVTDTQYF. CDR3 sequence (DNA): TGCAGTGCTAGTGTGGTAGCGGGGGTAACAGATACGCAGTATTTT. The V and J genes are TRBV20-1 and TRBJ2-3; 9 nucleotides match TRBD2. The CDR3 sequence is 15 residues long. Germline assignment: CDR1 DFQATT and CDR2 SNEGSKA (reference sequence). V shed 3 bases and J 3 bases; nucleotides not matched to a gene: 7.